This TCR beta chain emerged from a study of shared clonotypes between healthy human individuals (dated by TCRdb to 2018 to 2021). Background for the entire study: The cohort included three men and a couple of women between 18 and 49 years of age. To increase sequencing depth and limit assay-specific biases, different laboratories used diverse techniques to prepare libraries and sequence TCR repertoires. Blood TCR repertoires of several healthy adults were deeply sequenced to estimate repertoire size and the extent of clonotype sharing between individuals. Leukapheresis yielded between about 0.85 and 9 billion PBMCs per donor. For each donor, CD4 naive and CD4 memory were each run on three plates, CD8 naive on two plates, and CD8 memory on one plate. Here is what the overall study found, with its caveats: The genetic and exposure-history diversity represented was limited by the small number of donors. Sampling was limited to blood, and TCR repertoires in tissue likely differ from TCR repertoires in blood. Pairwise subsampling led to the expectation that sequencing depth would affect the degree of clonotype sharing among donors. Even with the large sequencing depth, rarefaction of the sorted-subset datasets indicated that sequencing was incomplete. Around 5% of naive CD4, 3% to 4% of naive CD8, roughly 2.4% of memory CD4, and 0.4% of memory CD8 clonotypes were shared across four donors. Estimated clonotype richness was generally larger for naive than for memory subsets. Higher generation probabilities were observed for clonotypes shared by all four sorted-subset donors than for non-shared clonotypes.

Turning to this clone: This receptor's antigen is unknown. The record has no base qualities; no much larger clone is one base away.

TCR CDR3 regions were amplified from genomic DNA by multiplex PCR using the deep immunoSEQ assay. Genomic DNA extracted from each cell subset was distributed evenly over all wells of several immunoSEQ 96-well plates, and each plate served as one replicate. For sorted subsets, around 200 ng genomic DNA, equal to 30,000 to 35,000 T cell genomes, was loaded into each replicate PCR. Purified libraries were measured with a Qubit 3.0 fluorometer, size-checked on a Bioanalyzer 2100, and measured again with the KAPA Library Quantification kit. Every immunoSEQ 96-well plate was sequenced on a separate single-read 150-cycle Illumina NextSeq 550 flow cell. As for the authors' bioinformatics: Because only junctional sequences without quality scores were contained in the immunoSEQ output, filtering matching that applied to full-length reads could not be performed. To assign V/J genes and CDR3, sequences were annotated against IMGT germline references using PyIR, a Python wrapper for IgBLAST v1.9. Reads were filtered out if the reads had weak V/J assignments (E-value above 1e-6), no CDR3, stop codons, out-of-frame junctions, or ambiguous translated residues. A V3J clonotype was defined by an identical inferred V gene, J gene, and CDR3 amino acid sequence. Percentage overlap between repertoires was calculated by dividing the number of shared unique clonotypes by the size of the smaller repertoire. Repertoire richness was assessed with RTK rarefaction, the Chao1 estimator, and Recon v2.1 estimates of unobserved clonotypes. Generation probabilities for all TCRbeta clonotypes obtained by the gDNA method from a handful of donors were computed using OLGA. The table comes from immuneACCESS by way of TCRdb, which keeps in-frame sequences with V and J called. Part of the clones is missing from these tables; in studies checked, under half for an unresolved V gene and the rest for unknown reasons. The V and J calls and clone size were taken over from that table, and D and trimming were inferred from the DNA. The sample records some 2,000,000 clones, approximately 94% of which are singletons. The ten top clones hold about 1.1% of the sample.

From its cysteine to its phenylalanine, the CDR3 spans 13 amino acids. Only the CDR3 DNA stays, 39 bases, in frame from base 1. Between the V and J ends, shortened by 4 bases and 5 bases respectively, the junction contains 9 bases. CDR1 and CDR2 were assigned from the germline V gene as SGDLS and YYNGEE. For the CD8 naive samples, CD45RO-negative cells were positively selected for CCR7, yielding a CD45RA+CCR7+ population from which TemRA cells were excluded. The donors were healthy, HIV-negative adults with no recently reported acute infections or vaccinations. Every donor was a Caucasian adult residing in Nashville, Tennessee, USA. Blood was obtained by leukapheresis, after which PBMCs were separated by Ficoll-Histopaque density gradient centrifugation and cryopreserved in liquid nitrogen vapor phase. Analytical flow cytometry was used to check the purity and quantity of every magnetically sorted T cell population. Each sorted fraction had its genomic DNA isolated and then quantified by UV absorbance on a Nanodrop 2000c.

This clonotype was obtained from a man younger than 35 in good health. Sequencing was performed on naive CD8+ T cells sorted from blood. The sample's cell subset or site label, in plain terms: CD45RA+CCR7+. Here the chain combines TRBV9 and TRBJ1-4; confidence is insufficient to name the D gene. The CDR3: CASSSTVNEKLFF. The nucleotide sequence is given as TGTGCCAGCAGCTCAACAGTGAATGAAAAACTGTTTTTT.